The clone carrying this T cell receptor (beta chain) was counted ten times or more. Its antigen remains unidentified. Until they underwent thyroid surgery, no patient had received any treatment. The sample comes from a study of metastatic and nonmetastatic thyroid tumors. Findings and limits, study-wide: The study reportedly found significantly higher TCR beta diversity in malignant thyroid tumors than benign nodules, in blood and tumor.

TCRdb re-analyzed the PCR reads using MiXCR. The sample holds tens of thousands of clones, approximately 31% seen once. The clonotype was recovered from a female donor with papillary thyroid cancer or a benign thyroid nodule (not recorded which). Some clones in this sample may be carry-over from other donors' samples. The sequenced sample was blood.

CDR3: CASSLETKYNEQFF. CDR3 nucleotide sequence: TGTGCCAGCAGTTTAGAGACTAAATACAATGAGCAGTTCTTC. The J gene is TRBJ2-1, the V gene TRBV12-3 or TRBV12-4; tentative D call: TRBD2 (5 bases). Trimming removed 1 base from V and 4 bases from J, with 8 bases in between. The CDR3 covers 14 residues.